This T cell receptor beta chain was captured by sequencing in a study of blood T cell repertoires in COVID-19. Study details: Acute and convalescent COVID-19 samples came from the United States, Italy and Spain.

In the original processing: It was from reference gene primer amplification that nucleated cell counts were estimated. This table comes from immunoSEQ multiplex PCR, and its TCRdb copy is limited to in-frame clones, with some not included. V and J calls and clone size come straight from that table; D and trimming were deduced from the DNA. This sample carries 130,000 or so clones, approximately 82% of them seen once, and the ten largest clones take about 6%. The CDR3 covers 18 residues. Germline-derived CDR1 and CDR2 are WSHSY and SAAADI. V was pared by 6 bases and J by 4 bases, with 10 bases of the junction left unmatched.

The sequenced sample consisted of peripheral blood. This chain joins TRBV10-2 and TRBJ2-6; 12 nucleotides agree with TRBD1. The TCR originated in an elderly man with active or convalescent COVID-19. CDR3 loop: CASRTPGQGAKGANVLTF. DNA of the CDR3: TGCGCCAGCAGAACCCCGGGACAGGGGGCTAAGGGGGCCAACGTCCTGACTTTC.